The present entry profiles one TCR beta chain with its context. Its antigen is still unknown. These data come from a study of breast tumors, draining lymph nodes, adjacent tissues. A single record per CDR3 protein comes from TCRdb applying MiXCR to the multiplex PCR reads. This sample has about 12,000 distinct CDR3 sequences, with 55% to 75% found just once. Findings of the study overall: Tumor repertoires ranked between lymph nodes and nontumor tissue in diversity, with V and J gene preferences. Luminal-like breast cancer showed significantly greater tumor-nontumor repertoire similarity than basal-like breast cancer did.

The CDR3 has 13 residues. V was pared by 6 bases and J by 7 bases, with 7 bases of the junction left unmatched. The chain employs TRBV12-3 or TRBV12-4 and TRBJ2-5; 8 bases fit TRBD1. Sequenced material: tumor-adjacent breast tissue. This TCR came from a female donor with breast cancer. Some clones in this sample may be carry-over from other donors' samples. The chain's CDR3 is CASSPTGVGTQYF. CDR3 DNA: TGTGCCAGCAGCCCGACAGGGGTTGGGACCCAGTACTTC.